The 28 T cell receptor beta chains presented below share a single source sample, sequenced in a study of beta chain features in type 1 diabetes. Study results and limitations: People with Type 1 diabetes carried modestly yet significantly shorter TCRB CDR3s in all four CD4+ subsets.

Expressed TCRB transcripts were sequenced because the isolated RNA had all been reverse transcribed beforehand. Assay used: immunoSEQ multiplex PCR; TCRdb lists only in-frame clones, some missing. In the table there are about 150,000 clones, under 13% of which are singletons. Antigen specificity for these receptors is unknown. The sample taken for sequencing was central memory CD4+ T cells from blood. The receptors here all came from a man aged 30-40 years with type 1 diabetes.

The rearrangement links TRBV4-2 to TRBJ2-7, with 7 bases identical to TRBD2. Germline CDR1 LGHNA, CDR2 YNFKEQ. The length of the CDR3 is 16 residues. V dropped 0 bases and J dropped 1; count of bases not matched to a gene: 6. The DNA for the CDR3 is TGTGCCAGCAGCCAAGAAACAAGCGGGACTTCCTACGAGCAGTACTTC. It encodes CASSQETSGTSYEQYF.

The chain links TRBV30 to TRBJ1-3; unclear D gene. This CDR3 is 14 amino acids long. The germline V and J ends were trimmed by 0 bases and 0 bases, with 6 bases remaining between them. From germline, CDR1 is GTSNPN and CDR2 SVGIG (reference sequence). The CDR3 sequence: CAWSVKSSGNTIYF. CDR3 in DNA: TGTGCCTGGAGTGTAAAGAGCTCTGGAAACACCATATATTTT.

This clone was seen a handful of times. The chain couples TRBV29-1 to TRBJ1-5; a weak D match, TRBD1 (6 bases). The CDR3 spans 13 residues. Trimming removed 5 bases from V and 3 bases from J, with 11 bases in between. Germline CDR1 reads SQVTM; CDR2 reads ANQGSEA. This CDR3 is CSVSRGNNQPQHF. DNA for the CDR3: TGCAGCGTTTCTAGGGGGAACAATCAGCCCCAGCATTTT.

This clone has more than one count but fewer than ten. The J gene is TRBJ1-2, the V gene TRBV5-1, with D possibly TRBD1 on 6 matching bases. The CDR3 has 15 residues. The germline V gene encodes CDR1 SGHRS and CDR2 YFSETQ. The germline V and J ends were trimmed by 2 bases and 7 bases, with 18 bases remaining between them. CDR3 coding DNA: TGCGCCAGCAGCTTCGACCAGGACAGTTGGAGTGGCTACACCTTC. This gives the protein CASSFDQDSWSGYTF. Filled out from reference TRBV5-1 and TRBJ1-2, the complete variable domain reads KAGVTQTPRYLIKTRGQQVTLSCSPISGHRSVSWYQQTPGQGLQFLFEYFSETQRNKGNFPGRFSGRQFSNSRSEMNVSTLELGDSALYLCASSFDQDSWSGYTFGSGTRLTVV.

This rearrangement joins TRBV9 to TRBJ1-5; possible D gene TRBD1, 5 bases. The CDR3 totals 15 residues. Germline assignment: CDR1 SGDLS and CDR2 YYNGEE. Trimming took 0 bases from V and 4 from J, leaving 11 bases between them. CDR3 nucleotides: TGTGCCAGCAGCGTAGCTGGGGCGGAAAATCAGCCCCAGCATTTT. It is translated as CASSVAGAENQPQHF.

The J gene is TRBJ2-7, the V gene TRBV18, with a weak D call TRBD1 (6 bases). Germline V CDR1 and CDR2: KGHSH, LQKENI. V lost 2 bases and J 5 bases, leaving 19 bases between the germline ends. This CDR3 spans 16 amino acids. CDR3 in DNA: TGTGCCAGCTCACCAGGGCAGGGGCGGGTAGAAGACGAGCAGTACTTC. Translation: CASSPGQGRVEDEQYF.

This clone was counted a few times. The chain uses TRBV19 and TRBJ1-5; D perhaps matches TRBD1 (5 bases). Germline assignment: CDR1 LNHDA and CDR2 SQIVND (reference sequence). Between the trimmed V and J ends, which lost 5 bases and 5 bases, there was a span of 7 bases. This CDR3 region has 12 residues. This CDR3 reads CASSETDQPQHF. The CDR3 DNA is TGTGCCAGTAGTGAGACAGATCAGCCCCAGCATTTT.

This clone was seen a few times. J is TRBJ2-3 and V is TRBV18, with TRBD1 matching 10 bases. This CDR3 has 14 amino acids. Germline V CDR1 and CDR2: KGHSH, LQKENI. The ends lost 6 bases at V and 8 bases at J; junction bases unmatched: 8. The CDR3 DNA follows: TGTGCCAGCTCCCTCGGACAGGGGGACGTTACGCAGTATTTT. Translated, it gives CASSLGQGDVTQYF.

This chain links TRBV21-1 with TRBJ1-1; TRBD1, the D gene given by the table, was not confirmed from the DNA. TRBV21-1 is a listed pseudogene. The CDR3 contains 20 residues. CDR3 DNA: TGTGCCAGCACCCAAAAGCGGAATCGACAGGGAGGCGTCATGAACACTGAAGCTTTCTTT. The encoded protein is CASTQKRNRQGGVMNTEAFF.

This clone turned up a few times. The chain is built from TRBV2 and TRBJ1-5; possible D gene TRBD1, 6 bases. The CDR3 spans 15 residues. V dropped 0 bases and J dropped 3 bases, with 9 bases sitting between them. From germline, CDR1 is SNHLY and CDR2 FYNNEI. CDR3 nucleotide sequence: TGTGCCAGCAGTGAAGCAGGACAGAACAATCAGCCCCAGCATTTT. Translation gives CASSEAGQNNQPQHF. Based on the CDR3 plus reference TRBV2 and TRBJ1-5, the full variable domain is EPEVTQTPSHQVTQMGQEVILRCVPISNHLYFYWYRQILGQKVEFLVSFYNNEISEKSEIFDDQFSVERPDGSNFTLKIRSTKLEDSAMYFCASSEAGQNNQPQHFGDGTRLSIL.

A few counts support this clone. This rearrangement joins TRBV28 to TRBJ2-1; the match to TRBD2 covers 11 bases. The germline V gene has CDR1 MDHEN and CDR2 SYDVKM. V was pared by 6 bases and J by 5 bases, with 3 bases of the junction left unmatched. This CDR3 has 14 residues. The CDR3 DNA sequence: TGTGCCAGCAGAAGACTAGCGGGGAACAATGAGCAGTTCTTC. The encoded protein is CASRRLAGNNEQFF.

The table lists this clone with a few counts. The CDR3 DNA reads as TGTGCCAGCAGCCCACAGACATCCCAAGAGACCCAGTACTTC. It codes for CASSPQTSQETQYF. This rearrangement joins TRBV11-2 to TRBJ2-5; D not certain. CDR3 length: 14 residues. The germline CDR1 and CDR2 sequences are SGHAT and FQNNGV. Trimming stripped 5 bases from V and 1 base from J, with 11 bases between.

This clone was detected only a few times. V is TRBV7-2 and J is TRBJ2-7, with D possibly being TRBD1 (5 bases). CDR3 length: 15 amino acids. V was shortened by 7 bases and J by 2 bases, with 18 bases between the two germline ends. Per germline, CDR1 SGHTA and CDR2 FQGNSA. The CDR3 nucleotides read TGTGCCAGCACCCTATACTCTGGGGCCACCTACGAGCAGTACTTC. This encodes CASTLYSGATYEQYF.

This clone was detected only a few times. V gene TRBV21-1 combines with J gene TRBJ1-5; TRBD1 is taken as the D call from the table, unchecked against the DNA. TRBV21-1 is assigned pseudogene status. The CDR3 has 15 residues. The CDR3 here is CASSDGTGGHQPQHF. The CDR3 nucleotides read TGTGCCAGCAGCGACGGGACAGGCGGGCATCAGCCCCAGCATTTT.

The J gene is TRBJ2-1, the V gene TRBV5-4; tentative D call: TRBD1 (6 bases). The CDR3 covers 13 residues. Trimming took 3 bases from V and 3 from J, leaving 7 bases between them. The germline gives CDR1 SGHNT, CDR2 YYREEE (reference sequence). The CDR3 region has the DNA TGTGCCAGCAGCTCGGACAGCTACAATGAGCAGTTCTTC. Translation: CASSSDSYNEQFF.

This clone has a handful of counts. This chain connects TRBV4-2 to TRBJ2-2; tentatively, D is TRBD2 (5 bases). Trimming stripped 4 bases from V and 11 bases from J, with 20 bases between. The CDR3 covers 15 residues. CDR1 and CDR2 from the germline V gene are LGHNA and YNFKEQ. The CDR3 DNA reads TGTGCCAGCAGCCCCGGCGGGTCACTAGATCTCGAGCTGTTTTTT. Translation gives CASSPGGSLDLELFF.

CDR3 in amino acids: CSVARPQETQYF. As DNA, the CDR3 is TGCAGCGTTGCCAGGCCCCAAGAGACCCAGTACTTC. V gene TRBV29-1 combines with J gene TRBJ2-5; the D is unclear. The CDR3 is made up of 12 amino acids. The V gene lost 4 bases and the J gene lost 1 base, with 7 bases spanning the gap. Per the germline V gene, CDR1 is SQVTM and CDR2 is ANQGSEA. The whole variable domain, filled in from reference TRBV29-1 and TRBJ2-5, reads SAVISQKPSRDICQRGTSLTIQCQVDSQVTMMFWYRQQPGQSLTLIATANQGSEATYESGFVIDKFPISRPNLTFSTLTVSNMSPEDSSIYLCSVARPQETQYFGPGTRLLVL.

The CDR3 is CASSLRTGGYNEQFF. The CDR3 DNA is TGTGCCAGCAGCTTGCGGACAGGGGGTTACAATGAGCAGTTCTTC. The chain has TRBV5-4 and TRBJ2-1, with 10 nucleotides matching TRBD1. V dropped 1 base and J dropped 4; count of bases not matched to a gene: 2. The CDR3 runs 15 residues. Germline CDR1 reads SGHNT; CDR2 reads YYREEE (reference sequence).

The J gene is TRBJ2-1, the V gene TRBV10-3; D is possibly TRBD1 (6 bases). The CDR3 consists of 15 residues. Germline CDR1 and CDR2: ENHRY and SYGVKD. Trimming stripped 0 bases from V and 3 bases from J, with 9 bases between. CDR3 amino acids: CAISESDSYYNEQFF. CDR3 bases: TGTGCCATCAGTGAGTCGGACAGCTACTACAATGAGCAGTTCTTC.

The sample holds one count of this clone. The chain has TRBV2 and TRBJ2-7, with D hard to call. Germline loops: CDR1 SNHLY, CDR2 FYNNEI. The CDR3 totals 15 residues. The ends were cut back, 6 bases at V and 3 bases at J, with 18 bases in the middle. As DNA, the CDR3 is TGTGCCAGCAGGCCCTCCGGTGCGATCGGCTACGAGCAGTACTTC. It specifies CASRPSGAIGYEQYF.

A few counts support this clone. This rearrangement joins TRBV7-9 to TRBJ1-4, with 9 bases lining up with TRBD1. Germline values: CDR1 SEHNR, CDR2 FQNEAQ (reference sequence). After removal of 3 bases from V and 13 bases from J, the junction contained 9 bases not matched to a gene. This CDR3 has 14 residues. CDR3 loop: CASSLVDRGSGLFF. DNA of the CDR3: TGTGCCAGCAGCTTGGTGGACAGGGGCTCTGGACTGTTTTTT.

This clone was seen more than once but under ten times. The rearrangement uses TRBV13 and TRBJ2-5; 10 nucleotides agree with TRBD1. Germline loops: CDR1 PRHDT, CDR2 FYEKMQ (reference sequence). The CDR3 runs to 16 residues. The ends lost 6 bases at V and 2 bases at J; junction bases unmatched: 9. As DNA, the CDR3 is TGTGCCAGCAGTCCAGGTCGGGACAGGGGACAAGAGACCCAGTACTTC. As protein: CASSPGRDRGQETQYF.

The chain links TRBV19 to TRBJ2-3; 10 bases fit TRBD1. CDR1 and CDR2 from the germline V gene are LNHDA and SQIVND (reference sequence). The length of the CDR3 is 13 residues. V shed 7 bases and J 7 bases; nucleotides not matched to a gene: 5. The CDR3 reads CASMGQGLYTQYF. The CDR3 nucleotides are TGTGCCAGTATGGGACAGGGGTTATATACGCAGTATTTT.

J is TRBJ2-7 and V is TRBV2, with D tentatively TRBD2 (6 bases). CDR3 length: 14 residues. CDR1 SNHLY and CDR2 FYNNEI come from the germline V gene. Trimming removed 6 bases from V and 5 bases from J, with 17 bases in between. The CDR3 DNA reads as TGTGCCAGCAGGTTCGGGGGTCCGGCAAACGAGCAGTACTTC. Amino acids: CASRFGGPANEQYF.

The J gene is TRBJ2-1, the V gene TRBV27; tentative D call: TRBD1 (5 bases). The ends were cut back, 1 base at V and 5 bases at J, with 12 bases in the middle. The CDR3 spans 15 residues. The V gene's germline CDR1 is MNHEY and CDR2 SMNVEV (reference sequence). CDR3 in DNA: TGTGCCAGCAGTTTATTAGGGGTTACGGACAATGAGCAGTTCTTC. As protein: CASSLLGVTDNEQFF.

This chain uses TRBV4-3 with TRBJ2-5, with 7 bases fitting TRBD1. CDR3 length: 14 amino acids. V shed 1 base and J 3 bases; nucleotides not matched to a gene: 2. Germline CDR1 LGHNA, CDR2 YSLEER. CDR3 bases: TGCGCCAGCAGCCAAGGTACAGGGGAAGAGACCCAGTACTTC. It specifies CASSQGTGEETQYF.

The rearrangement joins TRBV11-3 to TRBJ2-7; tentatively, D is TRBD2 (5 bases). The CDR3 spans 16 residues. Looked up from germline, CDR1 is SGHNT and CDR2 is YENEEA. Trimming shortened V by 4 bases and J by 0 bases, and 16 bases separated the two germline ends. CDR3 coding DNA: TGTGCCAGCAGCTCGGACTTGGCTAAAAGCTCCTACGAGCAGTACTTC. Translation gives CASSSDLAKSSYEQYF.

In this sample, this clone turned up a few times. The chain joins TRBV7-9 to TRBJ2-1, with D perhaps matching TRBD1 (6 bases). The V end lost 9 bases, the J end lost 4 bases, and 7 bases lay between the germline ends. This CDR3 contains 11 residues. Germline CDR1 and CDR2: SEHNR and FQNEAQ (reference sequence). The CDR3 DNA follows: TGTGCCAGTCAGGGGTACAATGAGCAGTTCTTC. It yields the protein CASQGYNEQFF.